This record covers a single T cell receptor beta chain. Its target antigen remains unknown. There are no base qualities to consult, and no much larger clone falls within one base. In total, around 600 healthy bone marrow donors made up the cohort. At the time of sampling, all cohort members were nominally healthy, though unrecorded immune exposures were likely present. The donor was CMV seropositive and belonged to the group of more than 250 seropositive cohort members. Each donor provided a peripheral blood sample, and peripheral blood mononuclear cells were used for TCR beta sequencing. Genomic DNA was extracted from the blood cell samples with the Qiagen DNeasy Blood Extraction Kit. This specimen comes from a study of cytomegalovirus exposure and HLA in healthy donors (dated by TCRdb to the late 2010s). Regarding the complete study: According to an earlier analysis of 587 of the donors, about 179 million T cells yielded roughly 100 million unique TCR beta sequences and about 300 Gb of sequence data. An early release that covered roughly 600 HLA-typed donors contained approximately 300 gigabases of sequencing data and around 85 million unique TCR sequences. Of the 300 to 450 genotyped donors, approximately 83% fell in the genetic ancestry cluster associated with self-reported Caucasian donors. The study aimed to test whether cataloging public T cell receptors could reveal signatures of past pathogen exposure. The study used immunosequencing to profile the T cell repertoires of 670 or so subjects and linked those repertoires to cytomegalovirus serostatus. Besides the first cohort of 666 subjects, a separate validation cohort made up of roughly 130 different subjects was used. The study combined high-throughput TCR immunosequencing, statistical association of individual TCRs with disease status, and machine learning to predict cytomegalovirus infection status. A later analysis re-analyzed previously published TCR beta repertoires from approximately 670 donors and added high-resolution HLA genotyping to study TCR occurrence patterns. Rather than using new phenotypic data, the later analysis identified candidate immune exposures from TCR beta sequences and from how often those sequences occurred across donors. An earlier analysis of around 540 of the donors applied high-throughput TCR beta sequencing to assess whether each TCR beta V gene segment acted as functional or pseudogenic. Donor age, sex, ethnicity and CMV serostatus were collected together with the repertoire data. A later genetic analysis used genome-wide SNP genotypes for about 65% of the roughly 700 donors, treating that subset as a discovery cohort. Every discovery cohort repertoire had been produced on one sequencing platform. Both class I and class II loci were covered by HLA typing, at four-digit resolution. The number of typed donors differed by locus: roughly 629-630 for A, B, C, DRB1 and DQB1; 522 for DQA1; approximately 610 for DPA1; and 450 to 480 for DPB1. A handful of DR-DQ haplotypes were handled as single units for association and clustering because linkage in the cohort was strong. On average, around 240,000 unique TCR beta nucleotide sequences were sequenced per donor among about 400 genotyped donors of the cohort, with roughly 18% of those sequences being non-productive. Overall study results and their limits: Correlated functional status among segregating V segments might be attributable to linkage disequilibrium, but an unknown experimental factor could not be ruled out. Most TCR sequences were observed very rarely across donors, whereas some public TCRs were present in many individuals. In both the original and validation cohorts, the classifier was reported to diagnose cytomegalovirus status with high specificity and sensitivity. The authors suggested that the approach could potentially be extended to other disease states and immunological phenotypes. An association between a missense DCLRE1C variant and V-gene and J-gene trimming of TCR beta chains was found in a later genetic analysis and replicated in an independent cohort. According to a later analysis, TCR association rates differed among HLA loci, with DRB1 alleles showing the most associated TCRs and HLA-C alleles showing the fewest. A further reported finding was that TCR beta sequences accurately predicted the HLA-A and HLA-B alleles for most subjects in the first cohort. A few of the identified cytomegalovirus-associated TCR beta chains were confirmed in vitro to be specific for cytomegalovirus antigens. The presence/absence analyses assumed that sequencing depth was roughly uniform across donors, and that assumption may not be true. A total of around 150 TCR beta chains were listed by the study as associated with cytomegalovirus. For the cohort, immune exposure information was limited to CMV serostatus. In an earlier analysis of about 550 of the donors, most TCR beta V segments were observed in productive rearrangements about 87% or about 30% of the time, broadly matching IMGT annotations. Only TCR beta chains were sequenced in this cohort, and the absence of alpha or paired-chain data limited detectable features. A later analysis reported that several top co-occurrence clusters appeared linked to parvovirus B19, influenza, CMV and Epstein-Barr virus. The sequencing pipeline was judged likely to have produced a cluster of highly shared sequence variants as a technical artifact. Strong co-occurrence of HLA alleles, especially DR and DQ, made assigning TCR associations to individual alleles difficult. Because HLA typing was unavailable for some donors at each locus, only the typed subset was used in association tests. A later analysis associated 16,951 TCR beta sequences with specific HLA alleles at a false discovery rate of 0.05. Compared with equally common non-associated chains, HLA-associated TCR beta chains in a later analysis were more clonally expanded and had lower generation probabilities. According to a later genetic analysis, donors in an Asian-associated ancestry cluster had fewer N-insertions in productive TCRs than the approximately 710-donor mean. A later analysis found that most CMV-associated TCR beta chains appeared HLA-restricted, with HLA associations seemingly driven largely by CMV exposure. Because counts were too low, roughly 17 rarely observed V segments, including chromosome 9 orphons, were left out of the earlier analysis of some 640 of the donors.

The method was the immunoSEQ multiplex PCR assay. A mixture of 60 forward primers for TCR Vbeta segments and 13 reverse primers for TCR Jbeta segments was used in the multiplex PCR. The CDR3 region of rearranged TCR beta genes was amplified from genomic DNA by a multiplex PCR assay. The amplified TCR beta libraries were sequenced on the Illumina HiSeq System as 87-base-pair reads. As for the authors' bioinformatics: A later analysis counted tens of millions of unique TCR beta chains across the 650 to 700 repertoires, and roughly 10 million of these chains were shared by at least two donors. A nearest-neighbor algorithm error-corrected the raw reads and collapsed the reads into unique sequences, merging closely related sequences to remove PCR and sequencing errors. Alignment of CDR3 sequences to IMGT reference sequences was used to assign V, D and J gene segments. For a sequence to be retained, at least a six-nucleotide match to both a V gene segment and a J gene segment was required. Rearrangements were called productive when the CDR3 lacked stop codons and stayed in frame with V and J; all others were non-productive. Following IMGT convention, CDR3 was defined as the stretch from the second conserved V-encoded cysteine to the conserved J-encoded phenylalanine. Sequences without an unambiguous match to a single V gene segment were excluded from the earlier analysis of about 600 of the donors. An earlier analysis of 500 to 700 of the donors classified V segments as functional when productive rearrangements were above 56.7% and as segregating when the standard deviation between donors was above 5%. A statistical classification framework was built for diagnosing cytomegalovirus status from the catalog of TCR beta chain sequences. In a later analysis, TCR nucleotide sequences were compared against IMGT/GENE-DB human TR gene sequences so that V and J genes could be assigned. In a later analysis, CDR3 sequences and most-parsimonious VDJ recombination scenarios were assigned using the TCRdist pipeline. In a later analysis, each TCR beta chain was defined by its CDR3 amino acid sequence together with its V-gene family, and reads without a unique V-gene family were excluded. A later analysis removed 600 or so highly shared, low-generation-probability nucleotide sequences to deal with suspected cross-contamination and a sequencing artifact. For each public chain, a later analysis derived a clonal expansion index from normalized ranks of inferred template counts within each repertoire. Generation probabilities in a later analysis came from a VDJ recombination model fitted to out-of-frame rearrangements, and those results were checked against IGoR. Hypergeometric tests were used in a later analysis to score TCR-TCR, TCR-HLA and TCR-CMV co-occurrence, with a repertoire-size bias correction applied to the TCR pairs. A later analysis estimated false discovery rates by permuting HLA or CMV assignments 20 times. In a later analysis, co-occurring TCRs were grouped using DBSCAN, and TCRdist sequence similarity was added for clustering within HLA-allele-positive subsets. Repertoires with fewer than 30,000 or more than 120,000 public chains, plus five repertoires with anomalous nucleotide sharing, were excluded from co-occurrence clustering. TCRdb took this table from immuneACCESS and kept in-frame rearrangements with V and J called. Such tables lack part of the clones; where checked against another copy, unresolved V genes explain under half of the gap, and the rest is unexplained. V, J and clone size are those of that table, while D and trimming were read from the DNA. The sample table records tens of thousands of clones; 75% of these occur just once. The leading ten clones occupy around 25% of the sample.

Sequenced sample: PBMCs. The sequence came from a woman in her thirties or forties in good health and CMV-seropositive.

Here the CDR3 is given as CASSARDINQPQHF. At the DNA level, the sequence is TGTGCCAGCAGCGCTCGGGACATCAATCAGCCCCAGCATTTT. The rearrangement combines TRBV7-8 with TRBJ1-5; perhaps TRBD1 is the D gene, with 6 bases matching. The V end loses 5 bases and the J end loses 3 bases, and a stretch of 11 bases separates them. Reading the germline V gene gives CDR1 SGHVS and CDR2 FQNEAQ. The CDR3 numbers 14 residues from cysteine through phenylalanine. Only the CDR3 region is kept as DNA, spanning 42 bases read in frame from base 1.